This section outlines one T cell receptor beta chain sequence together with its context. It was healthy bone marrow donors who served as donors. Unrecorded immune exposure was likely among donors, who were nominally healthy when sampled. Amplification used 60 Vbeta primers and 13 Jbeta primers. Produced via immunoSEQ multiplex PCR; TCRdb's table is partial and in-frame only. The table includes about 190,000 clones, around 80% detected once. This entry is derived from a study of cytomegalovirus exposure and HLA in healthy donors. With V trimmed by 3 bases and J by 8 bases, 10 bases remained unmatched. This CDR3 is 16 amino acids long. The V gene's germline CDR1 is MNHEY and CDR2 SMNVEV (reference sequence).

Sequenced material: PBMCs. The genes are TRBV27 and TRBJ2-2; 9 nucleotides match TRBD2. This receptor was taken from a man between 35 and 55 years old in good health and CMV-seropositive. CDR3 sequence: CASSFFGTSFSGELFF. The CDR3 DNA reads TGTGCCAGCAGTTTTTTCGGGACTAGCTTTTCGGGGGAGCTGTTTTTT.